This record covers a single T cell receptor beta chain. Its matching antigen is unknown. The record originates from a study of cytomegalovirus exposure and HLA in healthy donors. The ends lost 0 bases at V and 0 bases at J; junction bases unmatched: 9. Germline CDR1 is SGHNT and CDR2 is YYREEE (reference sequence). The length of the CDR3 is 18 residues. Whole-study findings and limits: Serostatus for CMV was the only available immune exposure information. Later on, analysis showed that most CMV-associated TCR beta chains appeared to be HLA-restricted.

The PCR was carried out with 60 Vbeta primers and 13 Jbeta primers. Profiled with immunoSEQ multiplex PCR; TCRdb holds only in-frame clones, not every one. The sample shows around 120,000 clones, about 75% of them seen only once. Sequenced sample: PBMCs. J is TRBJ1-3 and V is TRBV5-4, with TRBD1 identical over 7 bases. The origin of this receptor is a man in his fifties or sixties in good health and CMV-seropositive. The CDR3 loop is CASSLGGPRGFSGNTIYF. The CDR3 nucleotides are TGTGCCAGCAGCTTGGGGGGACCCAGGGGGTTCTCTGGAAACACCATATATTTT. The full variable domain, in which reference TRBV5-4 and TRBJ1-3 provide the parts outside the CDR3, is ETGVTQSPTHLIKTRGQQVTLRCSSQSGHNTVSWYQQALGQGPQFIFQYYREEENGRGNFPPRFSGLQFPNYSSELNVNALELDDSALYLCASSLGGPRGFSGNTIYFGEGSWLTVV.